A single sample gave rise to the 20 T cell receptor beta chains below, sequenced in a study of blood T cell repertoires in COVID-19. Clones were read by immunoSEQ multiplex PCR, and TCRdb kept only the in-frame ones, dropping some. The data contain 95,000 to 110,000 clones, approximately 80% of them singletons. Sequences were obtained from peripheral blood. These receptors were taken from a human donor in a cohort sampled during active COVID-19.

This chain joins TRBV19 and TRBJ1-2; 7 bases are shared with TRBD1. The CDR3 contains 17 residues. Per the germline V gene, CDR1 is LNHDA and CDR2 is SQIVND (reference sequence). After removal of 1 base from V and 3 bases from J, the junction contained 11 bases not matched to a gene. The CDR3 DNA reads TGTGCCAGTAGTATAGTTTTGGGGACAGCGGGCCACTATGGCTACACCTTC. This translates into CASSIVLGTAGHYGYTF.

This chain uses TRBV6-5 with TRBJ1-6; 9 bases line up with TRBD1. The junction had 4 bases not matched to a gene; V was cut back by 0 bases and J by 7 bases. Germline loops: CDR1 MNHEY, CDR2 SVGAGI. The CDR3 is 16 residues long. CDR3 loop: CASSYSGTGKNSPLHF. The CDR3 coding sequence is TGTGCCAGCAGTTACTCCGGGACAGGGAAAAATTCACCCCTCCACTTT.

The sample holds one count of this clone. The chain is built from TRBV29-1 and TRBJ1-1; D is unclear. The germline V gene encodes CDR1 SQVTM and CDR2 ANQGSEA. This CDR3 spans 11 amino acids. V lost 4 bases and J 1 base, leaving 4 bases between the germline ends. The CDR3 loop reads CSVGQNTEAFF. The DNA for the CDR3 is TGCAGCGTTGGACAGAACACTGAAGCTTTCTTT.

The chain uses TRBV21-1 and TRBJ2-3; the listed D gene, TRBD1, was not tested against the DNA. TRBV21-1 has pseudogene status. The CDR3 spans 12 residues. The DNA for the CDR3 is TGTGCCAGCGTAAACTCAACAGGGGAACAGTATTTT. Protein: CASVNSTGEQYF.

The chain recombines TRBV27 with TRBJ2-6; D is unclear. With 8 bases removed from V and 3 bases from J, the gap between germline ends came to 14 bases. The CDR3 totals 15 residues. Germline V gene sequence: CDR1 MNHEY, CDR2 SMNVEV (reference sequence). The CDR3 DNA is TGTGCCAGCGCTCCTGAGCTCTTTGGGGCCAACGTCCTGACTTTC. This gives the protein CASAPELFGANVLTF.

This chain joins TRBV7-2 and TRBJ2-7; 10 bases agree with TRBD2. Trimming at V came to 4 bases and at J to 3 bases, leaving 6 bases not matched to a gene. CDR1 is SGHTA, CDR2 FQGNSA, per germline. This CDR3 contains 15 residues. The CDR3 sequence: CASSSERGGLYEQYF. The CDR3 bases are TGTGCCAGCAGCTCGGAGCGGGGGGGCCTCTACGAGCAGTACTTC.

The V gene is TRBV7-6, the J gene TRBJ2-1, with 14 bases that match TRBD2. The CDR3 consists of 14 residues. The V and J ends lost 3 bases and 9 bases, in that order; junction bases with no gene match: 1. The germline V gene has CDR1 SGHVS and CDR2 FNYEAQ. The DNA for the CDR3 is TGTGCCAGCAGCTTGACTAGCGGGGGGGGTGAGCAGTTCTTC. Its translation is CASSLTSGGGEQFF. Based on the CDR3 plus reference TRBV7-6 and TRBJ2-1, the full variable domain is GAGVSQSPRYKVTKRGQDVALRCDPISGHVSLYWYRQALGQGPEFLTYFNYEAQQDKSGLPNDRFSAERPEGSISTLTIQRTEQRDSAMYRCASSLTSGGGEQFFGPGTRLTVL.

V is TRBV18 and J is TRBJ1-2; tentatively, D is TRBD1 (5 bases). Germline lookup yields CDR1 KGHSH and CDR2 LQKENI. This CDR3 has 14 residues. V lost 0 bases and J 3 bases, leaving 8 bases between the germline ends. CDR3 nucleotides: TGTGCCAGCTCACCACCGGGCAGGGACTATGGCTACACCTTC. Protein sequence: CASSPPGRDYGYTF.

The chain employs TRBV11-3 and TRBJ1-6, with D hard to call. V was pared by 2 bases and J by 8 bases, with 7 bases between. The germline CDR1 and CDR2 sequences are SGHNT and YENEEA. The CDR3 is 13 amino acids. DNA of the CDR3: TGTGCCAGCAGCTTAAAGAGGGATTCACCCCTCCACTTT. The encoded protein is CASSLKRDSPLHF.

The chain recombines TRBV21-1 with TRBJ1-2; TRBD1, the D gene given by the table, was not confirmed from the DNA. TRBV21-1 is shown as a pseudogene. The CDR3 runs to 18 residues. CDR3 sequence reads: CASSPRDRGDLANYGYTF. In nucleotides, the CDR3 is TGTGCCAGCAGCCCCCGGGACAGGGGGGACTTGGCTAACTATGGCTACACCTTC.

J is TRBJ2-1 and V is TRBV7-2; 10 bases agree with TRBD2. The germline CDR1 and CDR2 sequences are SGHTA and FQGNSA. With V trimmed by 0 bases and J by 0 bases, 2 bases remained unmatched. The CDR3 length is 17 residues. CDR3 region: CASSLALAGSSYNEQFF. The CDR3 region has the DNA TGTGCCAGCAGCTTAGCACTAGCGGGGAGCTCCTACAATGAGCAGTTCTTC.

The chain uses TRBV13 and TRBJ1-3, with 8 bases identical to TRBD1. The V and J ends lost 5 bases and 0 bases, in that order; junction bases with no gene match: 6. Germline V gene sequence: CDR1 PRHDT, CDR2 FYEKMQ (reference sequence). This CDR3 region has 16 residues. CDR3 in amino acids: CASSGRQGRSGNTIYF. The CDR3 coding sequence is TGTGCCAGCAGCGGCCGACAGGGGCGCTCTGGAAACACCATATATTTT.

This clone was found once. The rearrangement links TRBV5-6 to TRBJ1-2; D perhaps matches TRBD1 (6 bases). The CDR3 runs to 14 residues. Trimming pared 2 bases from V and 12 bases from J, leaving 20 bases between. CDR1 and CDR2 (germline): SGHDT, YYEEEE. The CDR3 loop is CASSLDLRQAGNTF. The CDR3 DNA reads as TGTGCCAGCAGCTTAGACCTCAGACAGGCAGGGAACACCTTC.

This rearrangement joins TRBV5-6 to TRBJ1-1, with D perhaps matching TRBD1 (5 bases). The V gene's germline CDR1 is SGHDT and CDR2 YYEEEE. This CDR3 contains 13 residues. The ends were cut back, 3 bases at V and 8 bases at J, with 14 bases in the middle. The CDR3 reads CASSWDGGTEAFF. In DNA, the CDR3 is TGTGCCAGCAGCTGGGACGGGGGGACCGAAGCTTTCTTT.

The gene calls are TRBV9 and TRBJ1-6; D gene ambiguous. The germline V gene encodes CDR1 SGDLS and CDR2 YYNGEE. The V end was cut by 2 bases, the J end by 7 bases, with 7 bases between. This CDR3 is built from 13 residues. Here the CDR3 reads CASSVDENSPLHF. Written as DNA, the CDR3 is TGTGCCAGCAGCGTCGATGAGAATTCACCCCTCCACTTT.

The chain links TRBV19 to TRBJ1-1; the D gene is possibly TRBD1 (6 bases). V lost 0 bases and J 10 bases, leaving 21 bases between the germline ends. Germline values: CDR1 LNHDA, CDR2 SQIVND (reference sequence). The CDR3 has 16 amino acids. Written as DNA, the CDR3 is TGTGCCAGTAGTATAGATCTATGGTCGGGGGGCCGAGGAGCTTTCTTT. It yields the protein CASSIDLWSGGRGAFF.

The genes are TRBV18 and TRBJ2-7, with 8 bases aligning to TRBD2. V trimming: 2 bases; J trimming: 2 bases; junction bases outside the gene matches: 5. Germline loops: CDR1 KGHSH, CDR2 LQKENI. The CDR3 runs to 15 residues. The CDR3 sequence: CASSPRLAGAYEQYF. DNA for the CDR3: TGTGCCAGCTCACCAAGGCTAGCGGGTGCCTACGAGCAGTACTTC.

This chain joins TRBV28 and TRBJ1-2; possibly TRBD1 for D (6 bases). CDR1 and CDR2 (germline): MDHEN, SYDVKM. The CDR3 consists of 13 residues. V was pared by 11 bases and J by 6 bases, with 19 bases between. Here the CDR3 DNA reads TGTGCCGGAGGCGCACTGGGGGGGCATGGCTACACCTTC. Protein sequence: CAGGALGGHGYTF.

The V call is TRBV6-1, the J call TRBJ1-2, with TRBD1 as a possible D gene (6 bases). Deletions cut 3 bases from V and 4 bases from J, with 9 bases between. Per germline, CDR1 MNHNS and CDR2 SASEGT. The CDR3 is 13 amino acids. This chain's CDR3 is CASSDQGSYGYTF. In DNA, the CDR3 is TGTGCCAGCAGTGACCAGGGGTCCTATGGCTACACCTTC.

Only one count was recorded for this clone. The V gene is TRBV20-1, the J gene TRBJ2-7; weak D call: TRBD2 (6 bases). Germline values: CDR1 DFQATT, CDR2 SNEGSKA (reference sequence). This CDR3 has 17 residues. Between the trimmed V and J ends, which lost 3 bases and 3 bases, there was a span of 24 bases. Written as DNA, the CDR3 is TGCAGTGCTAGTTTCGGCGGGTCTGGGGGGAGCCTCTACGAGCAGTACTTC. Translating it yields CSASFGGSGGSLYEQYF.